Listed below are T cell receptor beta chains from one sample, sequenced in a study of blood T cell repertoires in COVID-19. Data came from immunoSEQ multiplex PCR; TCRdb stores just in-frame clones and leaves some out. The table lists 150,000 to 200,000 clones, approximately 86% of them singletons. Sequencing was performed on peripheral blood. These TCRs come from a woman older than 75 in a cohort sampled during active or convalescent COVID-19. The CDR3 runs from the conserved cysteine through the conserved F or W. The D gene is left open where the match is weak. Some rows have no size entry. The others give once, few or many, or a class for an expanded clone.

d_call: -
v_call: TRBV28
clone_size: -
j_call: TRBJ1-2
cdr3_aa: CASKEGSKYGYTF
cdr3_nt: TGTGCCAGCAAGGAGGGAAGTAAATATGGCTACACCTTC

d_call: -
v_call: TRBV11-3
clone_size: once
j_call: TRBJ2-2
cdr3_aa: CASSLQGRTGELFF
cdr3_nt: TGTGCCAGCAGCTTACAGGGTCGCACCGGGGAGCTGTTTTTT

d_call: TRBD1
v_call: TRBV27
clone_size: -
j_call: TRBJ1-2
cdr3_aa: CASSPTGAQSLYGYTF
cdr3_nt: TGTGCCAGCAGTCCTACAGGGGCTCAATCCCTCTATGGCTACACCTTC

d_call: -
v_call: TRBV9
clone_size: -
j_call: TRBJ2-5
cdr3_aa: CASSVGGVGETQYF
cdr3_nt: TGTGCCAGCAGCGTTGGCGGGGTTGGGGAGACCCAGTACTTC

d_call: TRBD1
v_call: TRBV27
clone_size: once
j_call: TRBJ2-3
cdr3_aa: CASSLWDRVSTDTQYF
cdr3_nt: TGTGCCAGCAGTTTATGGGACAGAGTGTCGACAGATACGCAGTATTTT

d_call: TRBD2
v_call: TRBV25-1
clone_size: -
j_call: TRBJ2-5
cdr3_aa: CASSVFAWGGEIETQYF
cdr3_nt: TGTGCCAGCAGTGTATTCGCCTGGGGGGGGGAGATCGAGACCCAGTACTTC

d_call: -
v_call: TRBV28
clone_size: -
j_call: TRBJ1-5
cdr3_aa: CASSRLTGLSNQPQHF
cdr3_nt: TGTGCCAGCAGTCGCTTGACAGGTCTTAGCAATCAGCCCCAGCATTTT

d_call: -
v_call: TRBV28
clone_size: -
j_call: TRBJ2-3
cdr3_aa: CASTTRAIRLTSTDTQYF
cdr3_nt: TGTGCCAGCACCACGAGGGCCATTCGTCTGACATCCACAGATACGCAGTATTTT

d_call: TRBD1
v_call: TRBV6-2/TRBV6-3
clone_size: -
j_call: TRBJ1-2
cdr3_aa: CASSLQGAVYGYTF
cdr3_nt: TGTGCCAGCAGTCTGCAGGGGGCTGTATATGGCTACACCTTC

d_call: -
v_call: TRBV7-6
clone_size: -
j_call: TRBJ1-6
cdr3_aa: CASSLSSSYNSPLHF
cdr3_nt: TGTGCCAGCAGCTTATCGAGCTCCTATAATTCACCCCTCCACTTT

d_call: TRBD1
v_call: TRBV19
clone_size: -
j_call: TRBJ1-1
cdr3_aa: CASSIGQGADTEAFF
cdr3_nt: TGTGCCAGTAGTATCGGACAGGGGGCAGACACTGAAGCTTTCTTT

d_call: TRBD2
v_call: TRBV7-6
clone_size: -
j_call: TRBJ2-1
cdr3_aa: CASSLGLAGVYNEQFF
cdr3_nt: TGTGCCAGCAGCTTAGGACTAGCGGGGGTGTACAATGAGCAGTTCTTC

d_call: TRBD2
v_call: TRBV4-3
clone_size: -
j_call: TRBJ2-1
cdr3_aa: CASSQDSGNEQFF
cdr3_nt: TGCGCCAGCAGCCAGGATAGCGGGAATGAGCAGTTCTTC

d_call: -
v_call: TRBV5-1
clone_size: -
j_call: TRBJ1-3
cdr3_aa: CASSSNSRGNTIYF
cdr3_nt: TGCGCCAGCAGCTCAAACTCTCGGGGAAACACCATATATTTT

d_call: TRBD1
v_call: TRBV28
clone_size: -
j_call: TRBJ1-2
cdr3_aa: CASIDRGTNYGYTF
cdr3_nt: TGTGCCAGCATCGACAGGGGTACTAACTATGGCTACACCTTC

d_call: -
v_call: TRBV4-1
clone_size: -
j_call: TRBJ1-1
cdr3_aa: CASSQEGGQLNTEAFF
cdr3_nt: TGCGCCAGCAGCCAAGAAGGGGGACAATTGAACACTGAAGCTTTCTTT

d_call: TRBD1
v_call: TRBV12-5
clone_size: -
j_call: TRBJ1-5
cdr3_aa: CASGLGRTGIAAQHF
cdr3_nt: TGTGCTAGTGGTTTGGGACGGACAGGCATCGCGGCCCAGCATTTT

d_call: -
v_call: TRBV5-6
clone_size: -
j_call: TRBJ2-1
cdr3_aa: CASSLALKRENNEQFF
cdr3_nt: TGTGCCAGCAGCTTGGCGCTCAAGAGGGAAAACAATGAGCAGTTCTTC

d_call: TRBD1
v_call: TRBV27
clone_size: few
j_call: TRBJ1-4
cdr3_aa: CASSSRQGRREKLFF
cdr3_nt: TGTGCCAGCAGTTCCCGACAGGGGAGAAGAGAAAAACTGTTTTTT

d_call: TRBD1
v_call: TRBV18
clone_size: once
j_call: TRBJ1-4
cdr3_aa: CASSPPGQGEKLFF
cdr3_nt: TGTGCCAGCTCACCACCGGGACAGGGCGAAAAACTGTTTTTT

d_call: -
v_call: TRBV6-2/TRBV6-3
clone_size: -
j_call: TRBJ1-5
cdr3_aa: CASSHARRRHTLSNQPQHF
cdr3_nt: TGTGCCAGCAGTCACGCACGCCGCCGACACACCCTTAGCAATCAGCCCCAGCATTTT

d_call: -
v_call: TRBV5-8
clone_size: -
j_call: TRBJ1-3
cdr3_aa: CASSLPGNTIYF
cdr3_nt: TGTGCCAGCAGCTTGCCAGGAAACACCATATATTTT

d_call: -
v_call: TRBV18
clone_size: -
j_call: TRBJ1-1
cdr3_aa: CASSPTTGRATEAFF
cdr3_nt: TGTGCCAGCTCACCAACAACAGGGAGGGCCACTGAAGCTTTCTTT

d_call: -
v_call: TRBV3-1/TRBV3-2
clone_size: -
j_call: TRBJ1-6
cdr3_aa: CASSQGQGGSPLHF
cdr3_nt: TGTGCCAGCAGCCAAGGGCAGGGTGGGTCACCCCTCCACTTT

d_call: TRBD1
v_call: TRBV27
clone_size: -
j_call: TRBJ1-6
cdr3_aa: CASSRLQGANSPLHF
cdr3_nt: TGTGCCAGCAGCAGATTACAGGGGGCGAATTCACCCCTCCACTTT

d_call: -
v_call: TRBV4-1
clone_size: -
j_call: TRBJ1-4
cdr3_aa: CASSETGGVPTNEKLFF
cdr3_nt: TGCGCCAGCAGCGAAACCGGGGGGGTACCAACTAATGAAAAACTGTTTTTT

d_call: TRBD1
v_call: TRBV2
clone_size: -
j_call: TRBJ1-5
cdr3_aa: CASSLGQGVQPQHF
cdr3_nt: TGTGCCAGCAGTTTGGGACAGGGGGTGCAGCCCCAGCATTTT

d_call: -
v_call: TRBV7-2
clone_size: -
j_call: TRBJ2-3
cdr3_aa: CASSSGEGTDTQYF
cdr3_nt: TGTGCCAGCAGCTCCGGTGAGGGCACAGATACGCAGTATTTT

d_call: -
v_call: TRBV7-2
clone_size: -
j_call: TRBJ2-2
cdr3_aa: CASSFVAGELFF
cdr3_nt: TGTGCCAGCAGCTTCGTTGCCGGGGAGCTGTTTTTT

d_call: TRBD2
v_call: TRBV28
clone_size: -
j_call: TRBJ2-7
cdr3_aa: CASSPWEGYEQYF
cdr3_nt: TGTGCCAGCAGTCCCTGGGAGGGGTACGAGCAGTACTTC

d_call: TRBD1
v_call: TRBV2
clone_size: -
j_call: TRBJ1-1
cdr3_aa: CASGGGTGGENTEAFF
cdr3_nt: TGTGCCAGCGGGGGAGGGACAGGGGGCGAAAACACTGAAGCTTTCTTT